The 24 T cell receptor beta chains given below trace back to one sample, sequenced in a study of blood T cell repertoires in COVID-19. Libraries were prepared by immunoSEQ multiplex PCR; TCRdb keeps only in-frame clonotypes and omits some of them. Of 350,000 to 450,000 clones in the sample, 70% to 90% were seen once. The sample comprised peripheral blood. The origin of the receptors is a woman aged 55-70 years with COVID-19, enrolled during active disease.

This clone came up a few times. This specimen includes other DNA sequences encoding the same CDR3. The rearrangement links TRBV2 to TRBJ1-5; 8 bases fit TRBD1. This CDR3 is 13 amino acids long. V shed 6 bases and J 2 bases; nucleotides not matched to a gene: 0. Germline V CDR1 and CDR2: SNHLY, FYNNEI. The CDR3 protein is CASRDRGNQPQHF. CDR3 in DNA: TGTGCCAGCAGGGACAGGGGCAATCAGCCCCAGCATTTT.

The chain carries TRBV5-5 and TRBJ1-1, with TRBD1 as a possible D gene (5 bases). CDR3 length equals 14 residues. With 3 bases removed from V and 0 bases from J, the gap between germline ends came to 9 bases. Germline CDR1 SGHKS, CDR2 YYEKEE (reference sequence). Here the CDR3 DNA reads TGTGCCAGCAGCTCAGGGTTAATGAACACTGAAGCTTTCTTT. This codes for CASSSGLMNTEAFF. Full variable domain (outside the CDR3, taken from reference TRBV5-5 and TRBJ1-1): DAGVTQSPTHLIKTRGQQVTLRCSPISGHKSVSWYQQVLGQGPQFIFQYYEKEERGRGNFPDRFSARQFPNYSSELNVNALLLGDSALYLCASSSGLMNTEAFFGQGTRLTVV.

This chain connects TRBV7-3 to TRBJ2-1; 9 bases match TRBD1. The CDR3 runs to 15 residues. The germline gives CDR1 SGHTA, CDR2 FQGTGA. J gave up 7 bases and V 4 bases, and 8 bases lay outside the gene matches. The CDR3 DNA follows: TGTGCCAGCAGCTCCGGGACAGGGAGGTTGAATGAGCAGTTCTTC. It encodes CASSSGTGRLNEQFF.

The rearrangement uses TRBV9 and TRBJ2-1, with TRBD2 identical over 9 bases. The CDR3 runs to 16 residues. The V gene end was trimmed by 2 bases and the J gene end by 0 bases; junction bases not matched to a gene: 3. From germline, CDR1 is SGDLS and CDR2 YYNGEE. The CDR3 DNA reads as TGTGCCAGCAGCGTTAGCGGGGGCATCTCCTACAATGAGCAGTTCTTC. Residues: CASSVSGGISYNEQFF.

Ten or more counts support this clone. The chain couples TRBV4-1 to TRBJ1-2; 7 positions match TRBD1. This CDR3 region has 15 residues. CDR1 and CDR2 (germline): MGHRA, YSYEKL. J gave up 6 bases and V 0 bases, and 7 bases lay outside the gene matches. CDR3 amino acids: CASSQDFAGGDGYTF. CDR3 nucleotides: TGCGCCAGCAGCCAAGATTTCGCAGGGGGTGATGGCTACACCTTC.

The rearrangement links TRBV12-3 or TRBV12-4 to TRBJ1-2; possibly TRBD1 for D (6 bases). V was shortened by 7 bases and J by 6 bases, with 9 bases between the two germline ends. The CDR3 contains 11 residues. CDR3 sequence: CASNQGNGYTF. The CDR3 coding sequence is TGTGCCAGCAACCAGGGGAATGGCTACACCTTC.

The rearrangement joins TRBV5-1 to TRBJ1-5, with 9 bases lining up with TRBD1. Germline V gives CDR1 SGHRS, CDR2 YFSETQ. J lost 7 bases, V lost 1 base, and 6 bases had no gene match. This CDR3 region has 15 residues. CDR3 DNA sequence: TGCGCCAGCAGCTTGATGGGACAGGGTGGGCAGCCCCAGCATTTT. This encodes CASSLMGQGGQPQHF. Filled out from reference TRBV5-1 and TRBJ1-5, the complete variable domain reads KAGVTQTPRYLIKTRGQQVTLSCSPISGHRSVSWYQQTPGQGLQFLFEYFSETQRNKGNFPGRFSGRQFSNSRSEMNVSTLELGDSALYLCASSLMGQGGQPQHFGDGTRLSIL.

V gene TRBV11-3 combines with J gene TRBJ2-1, with TRBD2 matching over 8 bases. CDR1 is SGHNT and CDR2 is YENEEA in the germline V gene. The CDR3 runs 16 residues. The ends lost 5 bases at V and 7 bases at J; junction bases unmatched: 13. CDR3 bases: TGTGCCAGCAGCCCAAGGGGCGGGGGGCACTCGAATGAGCAGTTCTTC. As protein: CASSPRGGGHSNEQFF.

This clone has only one observation. A junction end diverges from the germline sequence, so it may reflect a read error. This chain connects TRBV12-3 or TRBV12-4 to TRBJ1-5; perhaps TRBD1 as D (6 bases). The CDR3 consists of 13 residues. DNA for the CDR3: TGTGCCAGCACCTTACAGGGTCATCAGCCCCTGCATTTT. This codes for CASTLQGHQPLHF.

The chain recombines TRBV6-6 with TRBJ2-3; 7 bases align to TRBD2. This CDR3 has 12 residues. From germline, CDR1 is MNHNY and CDR2 SVGAGI (reference sequence). With V trimmed by 6 bases and J by 6 bases, 3 bases remained unmatched. CDR3 sequence (DNA): TGTGCCAGCAGCACGCGGGGGGATACGCAGTATTTT. Its protein is CASSTRGDTQYF.

The CDR3 reads CASSLARTGDSYEQYF. The CDR3 coding sequence is TGCGCCAGCAGCTTGGCCCGGACAGGGGACTCCTACGAGCAGTACTTC. The chain is built from TRBV5-1 and TRBJ2-7; 9 nucleotides agree with TRBD1. Germline CDR1 is SGHRS and CDR2 is YFSETQ. The CDR3 contains 16 residues. The V gene end was trimmed by 0 bases and the J gene end by 0 bases; junction bases not matched to a gene: 4.

Only a few counts were recorded for this clone. This chain uses TRBV5-4 with TRBJ2-1, with unresolved D. The V and J ends lost 5 bases and 6 bases respectively, with 9 bases between them. The CDR3 has 12 amino acids. Germline CDR1 is SGHNT and CDR2 is YYREEE (reference sequence). Here the CDR3 reads CASSSLSNEQFF. DNA for the CDR3: TGTGCCAGCAGTTCCCTTTCCAATGAGCAGTTCTTC.

The chain links TRBV5-6 to TRBJ2-7; TRBD2 agrees at 8 bases. This CDR3 spans 14 amino acids. The V segment lost 7 bases and the J segment 4 bases; nucleotides outside the gene matches: 10. In germline, CDR1 is SGHDT, CDR2 YYEEEE. The CDR3 DNA reads as TGTGCCAGCCTACGGCGGGGGGAAATTTACGAGCAGTACTTC. Protein product: CASLRRGEIYEQYF. Looking up the rest from reference TRBV5-6 and TRBJ2-7 gives the full variable domain: DAGVTQSPTHLIKTRGQQVTLRCSPKSGHDTVSWYQQALGQGPQFIFQYYEEEERQRGNFPDRFSGHQFPNYSSELNVNALLLGDSALYLCASLRRGEIYEQYFGPGTRLTVT.

The gene calls are TRBV12-5 and TRBJ2-5, with D maybe TRBD2 (5 bases). The V gene lost 5 bases and the J gene lost 5 bases, with 12 bases spanning the gap. Germline V gives CDR1 LGHNT, CDR2 FRNRAP. The CDR3 is 13 residues long. CDR3 nucleotide sequence: TGTGCTAGTGGTAGCGGAGGTGTGGAGACCCAGTACTTC. Translated, it gives CASGSGGVETQYF.

The V call is TRBV14, the J call TRBJ1-3; D ambiguous. The CDR3 totals 16 residues. The germline V gene has CDR1 SGHDN and CDR2 FVKESK. The V and J ends lost 3 bases and 4 bases respectively, with 16 bases between them. This chain's CDR3 is CASSHLSLPGGNTIYF. CDR3 nucleotides: TGTGCCAGCAGCCACCTGAGCCTCCCGGGAGGAAACACCATATATTTT.

The chain couples TRBV24-1 to TRBJ2-1; D is unclear. V was shortened by 7 bases and J by 4 bases, with 13 bases between the two germline ends. Germline assignment: CDR1 KGHDR and CDR2 SFDVKD. The CDR3 is made up of 14 amino acids. This CDR3 reads CATSFHRDYNEQFF. For the CDR3, the DNA is TGTGCCACCAGCTTCCATAGAGATTACAATGAGCAGTTCTTC.

The V call is TRBV7-8, the J call TRBJ2-2, with TRBD1 matching 7 bases. This CDR3 is 17 amino acids long. The V segment lost 3 bases and the J segment 6 bases; nucleotides outside the gene matches: 13. Germline-derived CDR1 and CDR2 are SGHVS and FQNEAQ. CDR3 nucleotide sequence: TGTGCCAGCAGCTTGGGGTCGGGGACAGTATCCCCCGGGGAGCTGTTTTTT. It specifies CASSLGSGTVSPGELFF.

The chain is built from TRBV4-1 and TRBJ2-2, with D possibly TRBD2 on 7 matching bases. The V gene lost 3 bases and the J gene lost 6 bases, with 11 bases spanning the gap. Per the germline V gene, CDR1 is MGHRA and CDR2 is YSYEKL. There are 14 residues in the CDR3. CDR3 residues: CASSQQGRAGELFF. For the CDR3, the DNA is TGCGCCAGCAGCCAGCAGGGGAGGGCCGGGGAGCTGTTTTTT.

This chain links TRBV10-3 with TRBJ1-2; D is ambiguous. Trimming took 7 bases from V and 4 from J, leaving 13 bases between them. CDR1 and CDR2 from the germline V gene are ENHRY and SYGVKD. The CDR3 totals 13 residues. The CDR3 sequence is CAIKRLQGYGYTF. CDR3 sequence (DNA): TGTGCCATCAAAAGACTACAAGGCTATGGCTACACCTTC.

J is TRBJ2-7 and V is TRBV18, with D possibly TRBD1 on 6 matching bases. Trimming shortened V by 2 bases and J by 0 bases, and 8 bases separated the two germline ends. Looked up from germline, CDR1 is KGHSH and CDR2 is LQKENI. CDR3 length: 14 residues. The CDR3 reads CASSPRQASYEQYF. The DNA for the CDR3 is TGTGCCAGCTCACCAAGACAGGCCTCCTACGAGCAGTACTTC.

This chain connects TRBV6-2 or TRBV6-3 to TRBJ2-7, with 9 bases aligning to TRBD1. Trimming took 2 bases from V and 6 from J; bases not matched to a gene: 2. Per the germline V gene, CDR1 is MNHEY and CDR2 is SVGEGT. The CDR3 extends over 13 amino acids. CDR3 residues: CASSYRDRAEQYF. CDR3 DNA: TGTGCCAGCAGTTACAGGGACAGGGCCGAGCAGTACTTC.

The chain employs TRBV5-1 and TRBJ2-2, with 12 bases matching TRBD1. The V gene end was trimmed by 4 bases and the J gene end by 4 bases; junction bases not matched to a gene: 8. This CDR3 spans 17 amino acids. Germline CDR1 is SGHRS and CDR2 is YFSETQ. CDR3 sequence: CASSLDPGQGATGELFF. DNA for the CDR3: TGCGCCAGCAGCCTAGACCCGGGACAGGGGGCCACCGGGGAGCTGTTTTTT.

The chain uses TRBV2 and TRBJ1-2; 7 positions match TRBD1. The CDR3 runs 15 residues. The V gene's germline CDR1 is SNHLY and CDR2 FYNNEI. Germline trimming cut 2 bases from V and 4 bases from J; bases unmatched to any gene: 7. CDR3 residues: CASSENRGAIYGYTF. For the CDR3, the DNA is TGTGCCAGCAGTGAAAACAGGGGAGCGATCTATGGCTACACCTTC.

J is TRBJ2-5 and V is TRBV5-1; 10 nucleotides align to TRBD1. The CDR3 is made up of 14 amino acids. V was pared by 4 bases and J by 3 bases, with 3 bases of the junction left unmatched. Germline lookup yields CDR1 SGHRS and CDR2 YFSETQ. CDR3 in DNA: TGCGCCAGCAGCCACGGGACAGGGGAAGAGACCCAGTACTTC. This translates into CASSHGTGEETQYF.